These 32 T cell receptor beta chains came from one sample sequenced in a study of T cells in Graves' hyperthyroidism and ophthalmopathy. Template material for amplifying TCR beta CDR3 regions consisted of RNA transcripts. The HTBI set primed first-round TCR CDR3 RT-PCR. MiXCR, applied by TCRdb to the multiplex PCR reads, yields one record per CDR3 protein. The repertoire holds hundreds of thousands of distinct CDR3 sequences, roughly 22% seen once, with about 53% in the top ten. The sample taken for sequencing was blood. The receptor source for this set is an older woman with Graves' ophthalmopathy.

At least ten counts were recorded for this clonotype. The rearrangement links TRBV20-1 to TRBJ2-1; TRBD2 matches at 13 bases. This CDR3 has 14 amino acids. The V and J ends lost 5 bases and 7 bases, in that order; junction bases with no gene match: 5. Germline-derived CDR1 and CDR2 are DFQATT and SNEGSKA (reference sequence). CDR3 sequence reads: CSARWTSGRNEQFF. The CDR3 DNA follows: TGCAGTGCTCGTTGGACTAGCGGGAGAAATGAGCAGTTCTTC.

In its sample, this clonotype was seen many times. V and J are TRBV12-3 or TRBV12-4 and TRBJ1-6; D is perhaps TRBD1 (6 bases). Trimming took 8 bases from V and 5 from J, leaving 13 bases between them. The CDR3 has 14 residues. This CDR3 is CASAGGGNNSPLHF. The CDR3 DNA reads TGTGCCAGCGCGGGAGGGGGAAATAATTCACCCCTCCACTTT.

This clonotype has ten or more counts. This chain connects TRBV7-2 to TRBJ2-5; 12 nucleotides line up with TRBD2. Unmatched junction bases numbered 5, after V lost 4 bases and J lost 5 bases. This CDR3 is built from 15 residues. Germline V gene data show CDR1 as SGHTA and CDR2 as FQGNSA. The chain's CDR3 is CASSSRLAGVETQYF. CDR3 nucleotides: TGTGCCAGCAGCTCCCGACTAGCGGGAGTGGAGACCCAGTACTTC.

This clonotype has just a few counts. The chain combines TRBV7-9 with TRBJ2-4, with D perhaps matching TRBD2 (5 bases). The germline V and J ends were trimmed by 3 bases and 0 bases, with 9 bases remaining between them. Germline assignment: CDR1 SEHNR and CDR2 FQNEAQ (reference sequence). This CDR3 comprises 15 residues. CDR3 sequence: CASSLAGTAKNIQYF. As DNA, the CDR3 is TGTGCCAGCAGCTTGGCGGGTACAGCCAAAAACATTCAGTACTTC.

The rearrangement joins TRBV10-2 to TRBJ2-2; 12 bases map to TRBD2. The CDR3 is 14 amino acids. Germline assignment: CDR1 WSHSY and CDR2 SAAADI. With V trimmed by 9 bases and J by 1 base, 0 bases remained unmatched. This CDR3 reads CARTSGRNTGELFF. The CDR3 coding sequence is TGCGCCAGGACTAGCGGGAGGAACACCGGGGAGCTGTTTTTT.

The chain carries TRBV30 and TRBJ2-2; 10 nucleotides agree with TRBD2. V gave up 3 bases and J gave up 3 bases; unmatched junction bases: 7. This CDR3 comprises 16 residues. Germline values: CDR1 GTSNPN, CDR2 SVGIG (reference sequence). The CDR3 sequence is CAWRKRLAGYTGELFF. The CDR3 DNA is TGTGCCTGGAGGAAGCGACTAGCGGGTTACACCGGGGAGCTGTTTTTT.

The chain has TRBV19 and TRBJ2-3, with D possibly matching TRBD1 (7 bases). Germline CDR1 is LNHDA and CDR2 is SQIVND (reference sequence). V lost 3 bases and J lost 6, with 19 bases in between. The CDR3 totals 16 residues. CDR3 sequence: CASSMGTGPGGDTQYF. The CDR3 DNA reads as TGTGCCAGTAGTATGGGAACCGGGCCAGGGGGGGATACGCAGTATTTT.

The chain is built from TRBV7-9 and TRBJ2-7; perhaps TRBD2 as D (6 bases). Trimming cost V 11 bases and J 3 bases, with 20 bases left between them. The CDR3 loop spans 14 amino acids. Germline CDR1 SEHNR, CDR2 FQNEAQ (reference sequence). CDR3 region: CAWSGGDVNYEQYF. As DNA, the CDR3 is TGTGCCTGGAGTGGAGGGGACGTTAACTACGAGCAGTACTTC.

The V gene is TRBV20-1, the J gene TRBJ2-5; weak D call: TRBD2 (5 bases). The CDR3 length is 13 residues. Trimming took 3 bases from V and 5 from J, leaving 13 bases between them. Germline V gives CDR1 DFQATT, CDR2 SNEGSKA (reference sequence). This CDR3 reads CSASAEGGETQYF. CDR3 nucleotides: TGCAGTGCTAGTGCAGAAGGCGGGGAGACCCAGTACTTC.

The CDR3 nucleotides are TGTGCCAGCAGCGCCCTTTTTAAGGACACTGAAGCTTTCTTT. Translation gives CASSALFKDTEAFF. The gene calls are TRBV9 and TRBJ1-1; D ambiguous. The V and J ends lost 3 bases and 3 bases respectively, with 12 bases between them. Per the germline V gene, CDR1 is SGDLS and CDR2 is YYNGEE. This CDR3 has 14 residues.

This clonotype came up a few times. This chain connects TRBV10-3 to TRBJ2-3, with D hard to call. Trimming removed 4 bases from V and 2 bases from J, with 10 bases in between. CDR3 size: 14 residues. The germline V gene encodes CDR1 ENHRY and CDR2 SYGVKD. CDR3 amino acids: CAISVSTLTDTQYF. The CDR3 DNA is TGTGCCATCAGTGTCAGCACTCTCACAGATACGCAGTATTTT.

This clonotype was picked up a small number of times. This rearrangement joins TRBV2 to TRBJ1-2, with a tentative D call TRBD1 (6 bases). CDR1 is SNHLY, CDR2 FYNNEI, per germline. The germline V and J ends were trimmed by 3 bases and 4 bases, with 15 bases remaining between them. The length of the CDR3 is 15 residues. The CDR3 nucleotides read TGTGCCAGCAGTGATGGGGCAGGGGCGACCTATGGCTACACCTTC. Translation gives CASSDGAGATYGYTF.

The gene calls are TRBV7-3 and TRBJ2-2, with 7 bases that match TRBD2. The V gene's germline CDR1 is SGHTA and CDR2 FQGTGA. The V segment lost 5 bases and the J segment 4 bases; nucleotides outside the gene matches: 10. The CDR3 runs to 16 residues. CDR3 amino acids: CASSPEGGSVTGELFF. CDR3 coding DNA: TGTGCCAGCAGCCCCGAGGGCGGGAGTGTCACCGGGGAGCTGTTTTTT.

The chain links TRBV7-9 to TRBJ2-7; 10 bases line up with TRBD2. This CDR3 comprises 16 residues. Germline-derived CDR1 and CDR2 are SEHNR and FQNEAQ (reference sequence). Trimming removed 5 bases from V and 2 bases from J; junction bases left unmatched: 9. The CDR3 region has the DNA TGTGCCAGCAGCCAGGGTCTAGCGGGAGAGGCCTACGAGCAGTACTTC. Translating it yields CASSQGLAGEAYEQYF.

The CDR3 nucleotides are TGCAGTGCTAGTTTTAGCGGGAGCTCCTACGAGCAGTACTTC. Amino acid sequence: CSASFSGSSYEQYF. V and J are TRBV20-1 and TRBJ2-7; TRBD2 aligns across 9 bases. CDR1 is DFQATT and CDR2 is SNEGSKA in the germline V gene (reference sequence). The J segment lost 0 bases and the V segment lost 3 bases, leaving 3 bases of the junction unmatched. The CDR3 sequence is 14 residues long.

The rearrangement joins TRBV6-2 or TRBV6-3 to TRBJ2-1, with 10 positions matching TRBD2. This CDR3 is built from 18 residues. Germline CDR1 MNHEY, CDR2 SVGEGT. The ends lost 0 bases at V and 8 bases at J; junction bases unmatched: 13. Here the CDR3 reads CASSYSKQGLAGVDEQFF. The DNA for the CDR3 is TGTGCCAGCAGTTACTCGAAGCAAGGTCTAGCGGGAGTCGATGAGCAGTTCTTC.

The chain recombines TRBV5-6 with TRBJ1-1; D gene unclear. Per germline, CDR1 SGHDT and CDR2 YYEEEE. The CDR3 extends over 12 amino acids. V was cut by 0 bases and J by 5 bases, with 5 bases left in between. CDR3 protein: CASSLAWTEAFF. The DNA of the CDR3 is TGTGCCAGCAGCTTGGCTTGGACTGAAGCTTTCTTT.

The chain couples TRBV7-2 to TRBJ2-7; D is possibly TRBD1 (6 bases). The V and J ends lost 8 bases and 2 bases respectively, with 13 bases between them. The germline V gene has CDR1 SGHTA and CDR2 FQGNSA. This CDR3 region has 13 residues. CDR3 amino acids: CASCRDITYEQYF. The CDR3 DNA follows: TGTGCCAGCTGTCGGGACATAACCTACGAGCAGTACTTC.

The V call is TRBV19, the J call TRBJ2-5, with a possible D match to TRBD1 (6 bases). Germline V gene lookup returns CDR1 LNHDA and CDR2 SQIVND (reference sequence). Trimming pared 6 bases from V and 4 bases from J, leaving 12 bases between. The CDR3 is made up of 13 amino acids. DNA for the CDR3: TGTGCCAGTAGGAACAGGGCAGCAGAGACCCAGTACTTC. Translated: CASRNRAAETQYF.

This clonotype was counted only a few times. CDR3 loop: CASSRTSGLQETQYF. The CDR3 DNA is TGTGCCAGCTCACGGACTAGCGGGCTTCAAGAGACCCAGTACTTC. The chain uses TRBV18 and TRBJ2-5; 11 positions match TRBD2. After removal of 4 bases from V and 2 bases from J, the junction contained 3 bases not matched to a gene. Germline V gives CDR1 KGHSH, CDR2 LQKENI. This CDR3 has 15 amino acids.

The chain's CDR3 is CASSDRLGPGNTEAFF. CDR3 bases: TGTGCCAGTAGCGATCGTCTAGGGCCCGGGAACACTGAAGCTTTCTTT. The chain uses TRBV19 and TRBJ1-1; D unclear. The V gene's germline CDR1 is LNHDA and CDR2 SQIVND (reference sequence). The V end was cut by 6 bases, the J end by 1 base, with 18 bases between. The CDR3 totals 16 residues.

The chain recombines TRBV10-3 with TRBJ1-5; 10 positions agree with TRBD1. The V and J ends lost 5 bases and 5 bases, in that order; junction bases with no gene match: 6. This CDR3 is 15 amino acids long. Germline values: CDR1 ENHRY, CDR2 SYGVKD. In nucleotides, the CDR3 is TGTGCCATCAGTCGGACAGGGGGAAGTCATCAGCCCCAGCATTTT. Protein sequence: CAISRTGGSHQPQHF.

This chain uses TRBV20-1 with TRBJ1-2, with 8 bases aligning to TRBD1. Germline loops: CDR1 DFQATT, CDR2 SNEGSKA (reference sequence). V was clipped by 0 bases and J by 5 bases; unmatched bases: 5. This CDR3 is built from 14 residues. The CDR3 nucleotides are TGCAGTGCTAGAGACTCGACAGGGGTGTATGGCTACACCTTC. Translation: CSARDSTGVYGYTF.

This clonotype was seen a handful of times. The V call is TRBV7-6, the J call TRBJ2-3; TRBD2 is a possible D gene (6 bases). V dropped 4 bases and J dropped 0 bases, with 11 bases sitting between them. CDR1 and CDR2 from the germline V gene are SGHVS and FNYEAQ. This CDR3 contains 15 residues. CDR3 in amino acids: CASSSHSGSTDTQYF. CDR3 nucleotides: TGTGCCAGCAGCTCGCATAGCGGCAGCACAGATACGCAGTATTTT.

There are a few counts of this clonotype. This chain joins TRBV10-3 and TRBJ1-6; D uncertain. The CDR3 runs 16 residues. Trimming removed 0 bases from V and 5 bases from J, with 11 bases in between. CDR1 is ENHRY and CDR2 is SYGVKD in the germline V gene. The CDR3: CAISESLFKDNSPLHF. In DNA form, the CDR3 reads TGTGCCATCAGTGAGTCTTTATTCAAGGATAATTCACCCCTCCACTTT.

The chain recombines TRBV3-1 with TRBJ2-7; D ambiguous. Trimming removed 1 base from V and 3 bases from J, with 4 bases in between. This CDR3 contains 12 residues. Germline CDR1 and CDR2: LGHDT and YNNKEL (reference sequence). In nucleotides, the CDR3 is TGTGCCAGCAGCCAAGTGGACTACGAGCAGTACTTC. Translation: CASSQVDYEQYF.

A note on this clonotype: This may come from a read error, since a much larger clone is one base off. The chain couples TRBV7-3 to TRBJ2-1, with D possibly being TRBD2 (5 bases). V was clipped by 5 bases and J by 6 bases, with 20 bases between them. The CDR3 spans 16 residues. Germline loops: CDR1 SGHTA, CDR2 FQGTGA. The CDR3 loop reads CASSPGGLASGNEQFF. The CDR3 DNA sequence: TGTGCCAGCAGCCCAGGTGGGTTAGCGTCTGGCAATGAGCAGTTCTTC. The complete variable domain, with remaining parts taken from reference TRBV7-3 and TRBJ2-1, reads GAGVSQTPSNKVTEKGKYVELRCDPISGHTALYWYRQSLGQGPEFLIYFQGTGAADDSGLPNDRFFAVRPEGSVSTLKIQRTERGDSAVYLCASSPGGLASGNEQFFGPGTRLTVL.

The CDR3 coding sequence is TGTGCCAGCAGCGAGGGACCGACAGGGCTTTTCGAGCAGTACTTC. Residues: CASSEGPTGLFEQYF. This rearrangement joins TRBV6-2 or TRBV6-3 to TRBJ2-7, with 7 nucleotides matching TRBD1. Unmatched junction bases numbered 14, after V lost 6 bases and J lost 6 bases. The CDR3 spans 15 residues. CDR1 is MNHEY and CDR2 is SVGEGT in the germline V gene.

This clonotype was observed at least ten times. The chain employs TRBV6-1 and TRBJ2-1, with unresolved D. The germline V and J ends were trimmed by 3 bases and 9 bases, with 12 bases remaining between them. The length of the CDR3 is 13 residues. Germline CDR1 is MNHNS and CDR2 is SASEGT. This CDR3 is CASSEGPAVEQFF. The CDR3 coding sequence is TGTGCCAGCAGTGAGGGCCCCGCGGTTGAGCAGTTCTTC.

In its sample, this clonotype was seen a few times. This sequence joins TRBV28 and TRBJ2-5; 9 positions match TRBD1. With 3 bases clipped from V and 9 bases from J, the junction kept 8 bases outside the gene matches. CDR1 and CDR2 (germline): MDHEN, SYDVKM. CDR3 length: 14 amino acids. The CDR3 region is CASSLTGGKGAQYF. In DNA, the CDR3 is TGTGCCAGCAGTTTGACAGGGGGAAAAGGGGCCCAGTACTTC.

This clonotype has just a few counts. The CDR3 DNA follows: TGTGCCAGCAGTGAACGTACGAGGGGAGATACGCAGTATTTT. Its translation: CASSERTRGDTQYF. This chain links TRBV6-1 with TRBJ2-3; D may correspond to TRBD1 or TRBD2 (5 bases each). V was trimmed by 2 bases and J by 5 bases, leaving 11 bases between them. CDR3 length: 14 residues. The germline CDR1 and CDR2 sequences are MNHNS and SASEGT.

The V call is TRBV24-1, the J call TRBJ2-2; no clear D. Germline-derived CDR1 and CDR2 are KGHDR and SFDVKD. This CDR3 spans 14 amino acids. Trimming cost V 6 bases and J 5 bases, with 12 bases left between them. CDR3: CATSLTKSTGELFF. The CDR3, as DNA: TGTGCCACCAGTTTGACGAAATCAACCGGGGAGCTGTTTTTT.